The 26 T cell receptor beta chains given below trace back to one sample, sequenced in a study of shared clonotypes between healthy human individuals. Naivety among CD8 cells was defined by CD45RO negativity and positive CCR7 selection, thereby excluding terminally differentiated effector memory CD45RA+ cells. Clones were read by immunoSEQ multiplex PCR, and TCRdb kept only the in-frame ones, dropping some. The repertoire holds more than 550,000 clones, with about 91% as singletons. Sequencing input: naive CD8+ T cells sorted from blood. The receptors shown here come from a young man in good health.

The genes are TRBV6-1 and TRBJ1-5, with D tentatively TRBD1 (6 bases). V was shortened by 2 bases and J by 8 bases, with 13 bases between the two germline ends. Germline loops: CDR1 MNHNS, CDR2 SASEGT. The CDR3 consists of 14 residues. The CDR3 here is CASSELGGGEPQHF. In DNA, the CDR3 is TGTGCCAGCAGTGAATTGGGCGGGGGCGAGCCCCAGCATTTT.

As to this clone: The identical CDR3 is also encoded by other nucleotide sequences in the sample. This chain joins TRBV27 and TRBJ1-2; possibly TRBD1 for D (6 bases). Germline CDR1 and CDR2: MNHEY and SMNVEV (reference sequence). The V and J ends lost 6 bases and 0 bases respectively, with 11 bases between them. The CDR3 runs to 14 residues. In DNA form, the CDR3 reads TGTGCCAGCAGGGAGACAGGAGCTAACTATGGCTACACCTTC. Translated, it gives CASRETGANYGYTF.

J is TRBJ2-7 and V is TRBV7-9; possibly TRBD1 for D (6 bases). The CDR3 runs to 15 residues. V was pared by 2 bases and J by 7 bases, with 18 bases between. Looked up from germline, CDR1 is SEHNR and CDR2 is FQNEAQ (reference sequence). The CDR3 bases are TGTGCCAGCAGCTTAAAGGACAGCCTTACTACGGAGCAGTACTTC. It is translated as CASSLKDSLTTEQYF.

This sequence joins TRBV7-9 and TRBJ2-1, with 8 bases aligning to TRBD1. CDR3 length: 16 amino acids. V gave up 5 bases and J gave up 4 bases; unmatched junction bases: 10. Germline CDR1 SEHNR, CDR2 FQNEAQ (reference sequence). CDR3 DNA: TGTGCCAGCAGCCCTCTTCGGACAGGGCTATACAATGAGCAGTTCTTC. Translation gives CASSPLRTGLYNEQFF. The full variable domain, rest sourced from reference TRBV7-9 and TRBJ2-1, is DTGVSQNPRHKITKRGQNVTFRCDPISEHNRLYWYRQTLGQGPEFLTYFQNEAQLEKSRLLSDRFSAERPKGSFSTLEIQRTEQGDSAMYLCASSPLRTGLYNEQFFGPGTRLTVL.

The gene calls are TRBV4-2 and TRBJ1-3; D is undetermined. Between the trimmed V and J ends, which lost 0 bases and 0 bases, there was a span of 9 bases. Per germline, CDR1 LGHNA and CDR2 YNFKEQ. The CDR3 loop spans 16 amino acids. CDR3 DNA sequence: TGTGCCAGCAGCCAAGATGAGACCTACTCTGGAAACACCATATATTTT. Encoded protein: CASSQDETYSGNTIYF.

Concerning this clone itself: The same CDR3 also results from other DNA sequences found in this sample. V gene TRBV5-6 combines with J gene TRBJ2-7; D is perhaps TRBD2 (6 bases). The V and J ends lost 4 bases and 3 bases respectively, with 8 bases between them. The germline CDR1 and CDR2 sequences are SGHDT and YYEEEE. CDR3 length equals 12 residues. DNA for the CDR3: TGTGCCAGCAGCCTGGGGGGCTACGAGCAGTACTTC. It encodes CASSLGGYEQYF.

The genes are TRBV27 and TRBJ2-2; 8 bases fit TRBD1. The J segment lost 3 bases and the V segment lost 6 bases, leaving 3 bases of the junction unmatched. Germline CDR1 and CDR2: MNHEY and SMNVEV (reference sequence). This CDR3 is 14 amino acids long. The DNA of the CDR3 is TGTGCCAGCAGGACAGGGGTGGACACCGGGGAGCTGTTTTTT. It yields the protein CASRTGVDTGELFF.

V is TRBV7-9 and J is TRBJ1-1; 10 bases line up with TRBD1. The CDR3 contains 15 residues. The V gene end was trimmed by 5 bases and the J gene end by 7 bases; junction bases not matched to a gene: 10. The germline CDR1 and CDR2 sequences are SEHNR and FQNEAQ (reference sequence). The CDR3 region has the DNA TGTGCCAGCAGCACCCCGGGACAGGGGAGGTATGAAGCTTTCTTT. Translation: CASSTPGQGRYEAFF.

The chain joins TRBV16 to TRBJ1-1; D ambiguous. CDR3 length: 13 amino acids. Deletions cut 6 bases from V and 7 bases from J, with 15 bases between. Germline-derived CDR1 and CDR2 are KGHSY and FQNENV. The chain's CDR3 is CASSPGLSNEAFF. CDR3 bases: TGTGCCAGCAGTCCAGGTCTGTCGAATGAAGCTTTCTTT.

In DNA, the CDR3 is TGTGCCAGCAGTGGTGACAGGGTCCACGAGCAGTACTTC. This encodes CASSGDRVHEQYF. V and J are TRBV27 and TRBJ2-7; 7 bases align to TRBD1. The junction had 6 bases not matched to a gene; V was cut back by 5 bases and J by 5 bases. Germline V gives CDR1 MNHEY, CDR2 SMNVEV (reference sequence). The CDR3 is 13 amino acids.

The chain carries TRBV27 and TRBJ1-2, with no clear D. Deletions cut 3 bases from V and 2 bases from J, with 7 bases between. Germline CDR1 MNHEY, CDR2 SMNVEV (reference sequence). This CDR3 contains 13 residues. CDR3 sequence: CASSLVGNYGYTF. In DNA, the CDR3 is TGTGCCAGCAGTTTGGTAGGGAACTATGGCTACACCTTC.

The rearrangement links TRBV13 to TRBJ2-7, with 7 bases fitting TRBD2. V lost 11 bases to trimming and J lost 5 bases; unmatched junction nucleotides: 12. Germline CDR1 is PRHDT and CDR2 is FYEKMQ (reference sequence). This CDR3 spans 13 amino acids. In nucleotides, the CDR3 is TGTGCCTCACAGCGCGGGAGCACCGACGAGCAGTACTTC. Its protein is CASQRGSTDEQYF. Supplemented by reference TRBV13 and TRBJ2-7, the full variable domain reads AAGVIQSPRHLIKEKRETATLKCYPIPRHDTVYWYQQGPGQDPQFLISFYEKMQSDKGSIPDRFSAQQFSDYHSELNMSSLELGDSALYFCASQRGSTDEQYFGPGTRLTVT.

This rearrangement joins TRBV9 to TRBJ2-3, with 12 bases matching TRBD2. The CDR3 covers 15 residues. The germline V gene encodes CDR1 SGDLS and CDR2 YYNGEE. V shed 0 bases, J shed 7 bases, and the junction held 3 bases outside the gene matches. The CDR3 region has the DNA TGTGCCAGCAGCGTAGAGACTAGCGGGAGACATACGCAGTATTTT. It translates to CASSVETSGRHTQYF.

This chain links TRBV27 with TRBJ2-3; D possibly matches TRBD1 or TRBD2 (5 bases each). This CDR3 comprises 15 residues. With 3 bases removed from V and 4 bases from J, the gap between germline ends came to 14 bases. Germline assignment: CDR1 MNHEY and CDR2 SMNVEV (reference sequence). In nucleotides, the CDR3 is TGTGCCAGCAGTTTTTTTGGGGGAGTTCCAGATACGCAGTATTTT. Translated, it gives CASSFFGGVPDTQYF.

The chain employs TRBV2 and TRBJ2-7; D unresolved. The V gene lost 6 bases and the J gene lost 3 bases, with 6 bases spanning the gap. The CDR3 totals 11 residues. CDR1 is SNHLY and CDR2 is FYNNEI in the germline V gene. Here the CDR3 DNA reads TGTGCCAGCAGGGCCTACTACGAGCAGTACTTC. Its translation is CASRAYYEQYF.

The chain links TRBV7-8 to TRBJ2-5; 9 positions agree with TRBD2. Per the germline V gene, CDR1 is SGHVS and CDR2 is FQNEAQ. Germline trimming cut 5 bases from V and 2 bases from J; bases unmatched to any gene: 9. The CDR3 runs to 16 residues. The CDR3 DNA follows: TGTGCCAGCAGCAGAATCGGAGCGGGAGGACAAGAGACCCAGTACTTC. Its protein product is CASSRIGAGGQETQYF.

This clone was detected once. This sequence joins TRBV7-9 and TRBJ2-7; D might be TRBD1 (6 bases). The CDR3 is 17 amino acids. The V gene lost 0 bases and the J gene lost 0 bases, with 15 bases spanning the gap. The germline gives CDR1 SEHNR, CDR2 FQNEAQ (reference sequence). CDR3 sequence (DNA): TGTGCCAGCAGCTTAGCCGCGACAGGTAGGAGCTCCTACGAGCAGTACTTC. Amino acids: CASSLAATGRSSYEQYF.

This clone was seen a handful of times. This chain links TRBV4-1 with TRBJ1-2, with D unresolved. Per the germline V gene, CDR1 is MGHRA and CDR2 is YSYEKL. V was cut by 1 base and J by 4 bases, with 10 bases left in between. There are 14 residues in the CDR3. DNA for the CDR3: TGCGCCAGCAGCCAAGGGTATGATCCCTATGGCTACACCTTC. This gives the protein CASSQGYDPYGYTF.

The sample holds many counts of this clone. For the CDR3, the DNA is TGTGCCAGCAGTCTAGAGTACAATGAGCAGTTCTTC. It encodes CASSLEYNEQFF. V is TRBV6-6 and J is TRBJ2-1; D remains unclear. The CDR3 has 12 amino acids. CDR1 and CDR2 from the germline V gene are MNHNY and SVGAGI (reference sequence). Trimming took off 5 bases at V and 4 bases at J, with 6 bases between the two ends.

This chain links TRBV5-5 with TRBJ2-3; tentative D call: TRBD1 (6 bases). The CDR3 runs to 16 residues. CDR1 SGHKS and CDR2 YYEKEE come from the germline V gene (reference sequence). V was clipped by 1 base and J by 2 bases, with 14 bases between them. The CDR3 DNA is TGTGCCAGCAGCTTGAGGTGGCAGGGGTACACAGATACGCAGTATTTT. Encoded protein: CASSLRWQGYTDTQYF.

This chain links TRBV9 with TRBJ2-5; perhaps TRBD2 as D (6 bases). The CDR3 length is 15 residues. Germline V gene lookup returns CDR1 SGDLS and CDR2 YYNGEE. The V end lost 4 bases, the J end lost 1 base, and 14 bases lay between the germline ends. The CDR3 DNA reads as TGTGCCAGCAGCCCCGCGGGCGGGGTCCAAGAGACCCAGTACTTC. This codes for CASSPAGGVQETQYF.

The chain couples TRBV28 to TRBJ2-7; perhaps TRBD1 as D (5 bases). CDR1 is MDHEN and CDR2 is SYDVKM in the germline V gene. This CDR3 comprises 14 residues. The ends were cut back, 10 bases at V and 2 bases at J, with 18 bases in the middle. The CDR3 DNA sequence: TGTGCCATCGGACCGAACAGGCCTACCTACGAGCAGTACTTC. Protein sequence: CAIGPNRPTYEQYF.

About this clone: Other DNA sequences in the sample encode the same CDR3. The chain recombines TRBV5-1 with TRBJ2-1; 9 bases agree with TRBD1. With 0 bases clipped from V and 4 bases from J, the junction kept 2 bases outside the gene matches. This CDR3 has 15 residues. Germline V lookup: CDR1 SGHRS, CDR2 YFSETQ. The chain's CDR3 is CASSLEGQGYNEQFF. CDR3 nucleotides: TGCGCCAGCAGCTTGGAGGGACAGGGTTACAATGAGCAGTTCTTC.

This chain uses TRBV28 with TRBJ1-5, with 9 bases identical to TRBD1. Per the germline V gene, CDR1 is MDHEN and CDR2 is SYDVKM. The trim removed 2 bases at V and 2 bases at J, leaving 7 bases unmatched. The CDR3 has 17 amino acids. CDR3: CASSLPYGTGRNQPQHF. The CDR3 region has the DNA TGTGCCAGCAGTTTACCTTACGGGACAGGGCGCAATCAGCCCCAGCATTTT.

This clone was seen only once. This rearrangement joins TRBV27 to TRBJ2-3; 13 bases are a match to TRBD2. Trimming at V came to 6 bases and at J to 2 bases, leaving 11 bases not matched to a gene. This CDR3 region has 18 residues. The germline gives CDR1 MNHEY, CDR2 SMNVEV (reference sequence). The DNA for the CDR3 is TGTGCCAGCAGGACGGGACTAGCGGGACTTGGGGACACAGATACGCAGTATTTT. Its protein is CASRTGLAGLGDTDTQYF.

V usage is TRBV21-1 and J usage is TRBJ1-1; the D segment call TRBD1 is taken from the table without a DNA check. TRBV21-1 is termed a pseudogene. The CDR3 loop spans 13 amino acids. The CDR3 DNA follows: TGTGCCAGCAGCGGACAGAAAAACACTGAAGCTTTCTTT. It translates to CASSGQKNTEAFF.